Listed here are 16 T cell receptor beta chains from one sample, sequenced in a study of blood T cell repertoires in COVID-19 (dated by TCRdb to 2020 to 2021). Receptors were amplified or captured by the immunoSEQ multiplex PCR assay. The immuneACCESS repertoire file appears here via TCRdb, limited to in-frame rearrangements. These files lack a portion of the clones; in checked studies, under half of the deficit traces to unresolved V genes, and the cause of the others is not known. The sample table holds some 99,000 clones, of which roughly 82% were seen once. The ten biggest clones cover under 8% of the sample. The specimen sequenced was peripheral blood. The receptors were sampled from a woman aged 80 or over with active or convalescent COVID-19.

This clone has just one count. V gene TRBV29-1 combines with J gene TRBJ1-1; the D is unclear. V lost 4 bases and J 2 bases, leaving 11 bases between the germline ends. Germline loops: CDR1 SQVTM, CDR2 ANQGSEA. The CDR3 is 13 amino acids. The CDR3 nucleotides read TGCAGCGTTGTTGTACAATTAAACACTGAAGCTTTCTTT. Translated, it gives CSVVVQLNTEAFF.

The V call is TRBV3-1 (or the pseudogene TRBV3-2), the J call TRBJ1-2; 8 bases are a match to TRBD1. V shed 2 bases and J 8 bases; nucleotides not matched to a gene: 4. CDR3 length: 13 residues. Germline values: CDR1 LGHDT, CDR2 YNNKEL (reference sequence). CDR3 nucleotides: TGTGCCAGCAGCCAACAGGGGGCTGGGGGCTACACCTTC. Translation: CASSQQGAGGYTF.

The V gene is TRBV23-1, the J gene TRBJ2-4; TRBD1 is a possible D gene (6 bases). TRBV23-1 carries the ORF label, with uncertain function. V lost 8 bases and J 0 bases, leaving 26 bases between the germline ends. The CDR3 runs to 19 residues. CDR3 DNA sequence: TGCGCCAGCGTCGAAAGGCACAGGGTGGGAGTCGAAGCCAAAAACATTCAGTACTTC. Encoded protein: CASVERHRVGVEAKNIQYF.

The V gene is TRBV19, the J gene TRBJ1-2; tentative D call: TRBD1 (6 bases). The V end was cut by 6 bases, the J end by 8 bases, with 19 bases between. In germline, CDR1 is LNHDA, CDR2 SQIVND (reference sequence). The CDR3 spans 14 residues. This chain's CDR3 is CASSPTGGARGYTF. CDR3 bases: TGTGCCAGTAGCCCTACGGGGGGGGCTCGAGGCTACACCTTC.

The chain links TRBV10-3 to TRBJ2-3; a weak D match, TRBD2 (6 bases). Deletions cut 7 bases from V and 0 bases from J, with 17 bases between. CDR3 size: 16 residues. Germline V gene data show CDR1 as ENHRY and CDR2 as SYGVKD. CDR3 sequence (DNA): TGTGCCATCACCCATCATAAGGGAGGCAGCACAGATACGCAGTATTTT. Its protein is CAITHHKGGSTDTQYF.

The V and J genes are TRBV9 and TRBJ2-4; 12 bases are shared with TRBD2. The CDR3 is 16 amino acids. Per germline, CDR1 SGDLS and CDR2 YYNGEE. Losses at the gene ends were 4 bases for V and 5 bases for J; bases not matched to a gene: 7. CDR3 amino acids: CASSSGLAGSQNIQYF. The CDR3 coding sequence is TGTGCCAGCAGCTCGGGACTAGCGGGTTCGCAAAACATTCAGTACTTC.

The rearrangement links TRBV7-9 to TRBJ2-7; a possible D gene is TRBD1 (6 bases). The CDR3 extends over 13 amino acids. V dropped 5 bases and J dropped 6 bases, with 14 bases sitting between them. The V gene's germline CDR1 is SEHNR and CDR2 FQNEAQ (reference sequence). CDR3 amino acids: CASSQSGVGEQYF. For the CDR3, the DNA is TGTGCCAGCAGCCAATCAGGGGTTGGCGAGCAGTACTTC.

The chain combines TRBV7-6 with TRBJ1-3; TRBD1 matches at 8 bases. CDR3 size: 16 residues. Looked up from germline, CDR1 is SGHVS and CDR2 is FNYEAQ. V shed 4 bases and J 3 bases; nucleotides not matched to a gene: 8. The CDR3 nucleotides are TGTGCCAGCAGCTCAATACGACAGGGGTATGGAAACACCATATATTTT. Translating gives CASSSIRQGYGNTIYF.

This chain uses TRBV6-2 or TRBV6-3 with TRBJ2-1; 7 bases are a match to TRBD2. After removal of 2 bases from V and 6 bases from J, the junction contained 4 bases not matched to a gene. This CDR3 is built from 14 residues. The germline gives CDR1 MNHEY, CDR2 SVGEGT. The CDR3 spells CASSYDAGANEQFF. CDR3 sequence (DNA): TGTGCCAGCAGTTACGATGCGGGAGCCAATGAGCAGTTCTTC.

Only a few counts were recorded for this clone. This rearrangement joins TRBV27 to TRBJ2-7, with 10 bases matching TRBD1. Losses at the gene ends were 4 bases for V and 6 bases for J; bases not matched to a gene: 6. Per germline, CDR1 MNHEY and CDR2 SMNVEV (reference sequence). The CDR3 has 14 amino acids. The CDR3 reads CASSWTGGTGEQYF. The CDR3 DNA sequence: TGTGCCAGCAGTTGGACAGGGGGAACGGGCGAGCAGTACTTC.

The CDR3 spells CASSILRGQGANTEAFF. In DNA form, the CDR3 reads TGTGCCAGTAGTATCCTTCGCGGACAGGGGGCGAACACTGAAGCTTTCTTT. This rearrangement joins TRBV19 to TRBJ1-1; 11 bases are shared with TRBD1. The CDR3 sequence is 17 residues long. The V gene's germline CDR1 is LNHDA and CDR2 SQIVND (reference sequence). Losses at the gene ends were 3 bases for V and 1 base for J; bases not matched to a gene: 7.

The chain links TRBV5-1 to TRBJ2-1, with D maybe TRBD2 (5 bases). CDR3 length equals 15 residues. V dropped 2 bases and J dropped 5 bases, with 14 bases sitting between them. CDR1 is SGHRS and CDR2 is YFSETQ in the germline V gene. The CDR3 here is CASSFWESGNNEQFF. The CDR3 DNA reads TGCGCCAGCAGCTTCTGGGAGTCTGGAAACAATGAGCAGTTCTTC.

The chain carries TRBV28 and TRBJ1-5, with D hard to call. V lost 7 bases and J lost 9, with 19 bases in between. The CDR3 runs to 14 residues. Germline V lookup: CDR1 MDHEN, CDR2 SYDVKM. The CDR3, as DNA: TGTGCCAGCAACAGAAGGTTCCGGGAGCGGCCCCAGCATTTT. Amino acids: CASNRRFRERPQHF.

The V gene is TRBV10-3, the J gene TRBJ2-7; possible D gene TRBD1, 6 bases. The CDR3 contains 13 residues. V was pared by 3 bases and J by 4 bases, with 10 bases between. Germline V gene sequence: CDR1 ENHRY, CDR2 SYGVKD. The CDR3 region is CAISDRQDYEQYF. Written as DNA, the CDR3 is TGTGCCATCAGTGATCGACAGGATTACGAGCAGTACTTC.

CDR3 residues: CASSHMGSSYGYTF. The CDR3 DNA is TGTGCCAGTAGTCACATGGGCAGTAGCTATGGCTACACCTTC. The genes are TRBV19 and TRBJ1-2; D remains unclear. The germline V and J ends were trimmed by 5 bases and 4 bases, with 14 bases remaining between them. The CDR3 runs to 14 residues. CDR1 LNHDA and CDR2 SQIVND come from the germline V gene (reference sequence).

This chain connects TRBV11-2 to TRBJ2-2; TRBD2 matches at 10 bases. The length of the CDR3 is 18 residues. The trim removed 5 bases at V and 1 base at J, leaving 10 bases unmatched. Germline CDR1 reads SGHAT; CDR2 reads FQNNGV. The chain's CDR3 is CASSTYKGTSENTGELFF. The CDR3 region has the DNA TGTGCCAGCAGCACGTACAAGGGGACTAGCGAGAACACCGGGGAGCTGTTTTTT.